The rows below give T cell receptor beta chains drawn from one sample of a study of blood T cell repertoires in COVID-19. Repertoires were generated with immunoSEQ multiplex PCR, while TCRdb's copy carries only in-frame clones and drops some. The sample consists of more than 350,000 clones, 87% of them appearing once. Sequencing was carried out using PBMCs or T cells enriched from blood (not recorded which). The receptors derive from a woman between 50 and 59 years old who had recovered from COVID-19. The CDR3 runs from the conserved cysteine through the conserved F or W. Fields, in order: D gene, J gene, clone size, V gene, CDR3 protein, CDR3 DNA. The D gene is left open where the match is weak. For some rows the clone size is stated as once, few or many, or as a class when expanded; others skip it.

d_call: -
j_call: TRBJ1-5
clone_size: -
v_call: TRBV2
cdr3_aa: CASSRLEKEPQHF
cdr3_nt: TGTGCCAGCAGTCGACTCGAGAAGGAGCCCCAGCATTTT

d_call: -
j_call: TRBJ1-2
clone_size: -
v_call: TRBV7-9
cdr3_aa: CASSLAANYGYTF
cdr3_nt: TGTGCCAGCAGCTTAGCAGCCAACTATGGCTACACCTTC

d_call: -
j_call: TRBJ1-2
clone_size: -
v_call: TRBV7-2
cdr3_aa: CASSLGGTEINYGYTF
cdr3_nt: TGTGCCAGCAGCCTGGGGGGGACTGAGATAAACTATGGCTACACCTTC

d_call: -
j_call: TRBJ1-5
clone_size: -
v_call: TRBV7-9
cdr3_aa: CASSLVAYQPQHF
cdr3_nt: TGTGCCAGCAGCTTAGTGGCCTATCAGCCCCAGCATTTT

d_call: TRBD2
j_call: TRBJ2-7
clone_size: -
v_call: TRBV5-1
cdr3_aa: CASSLGLAGPYEQYF
cdr3_nt: TGCGCCAGCAGCTTAGGACTAGCGGGGCCCTACGAGCAGTACTTC

d_call: -
j_call: TRBJ1-5
clone_size: -
v_call: TRBV5-6
cdr3_aa: CASSLWGGQPQHF
cdr3_nt: TGTGCCAGCAGCTTGTGGGGGGGACAGCCCCAGCATTTT

d_call: TRBD2
j_call: TRBJ2-3
clone_size: -
v_call: TRBV4-1
cdr3_aa: CASSQDAGGVIDTQYF
cdr3_nt: TGCGCCAGCAGCCAAGATGCGGGGGGGGTAATAGATACGCAGTATTTT

d_call: -
j_call: TRBJ2-7
clone_size: -
v_call: TRBV11-2
cdr3_aa: CASSLARGYRGEQYF
cdr3_nt: TGTGCCAGCAGCTTAGCCCGGGGGTACCGAGGAGAGCAGTACTTC

d_call: TRBD1
j_call: TRBJ1-2
clone_size: -
v_call: TRBV2
cdr3_aa: CASETGGAHGYTF
cdr3_nt: TGTGCCAGCGAGACAGGGGGCGCACATGGCTACACCTTC

d_call: TRBD2
j_call: TRBJ2-4
clone_size: -
v_call: TRBV15
cdr3_aa: CATSRDLAGGDRSSANIQYF
cdr3_nt: TGTGCCACCAGCAGAGATTTGGCGGGGGGAGACAGGAGCTCTGCTAACATTCAGTACTTC

d_call: TRBD1
j_call: TRBJ2-7
clone_size: -
v_call: TRBV6-5
cdr3_aa: CASSYTPGQEQYF
cdr3_nt: TGTGCCAGCAGTTACACTCCGGGACAGGAGCAGTACTTC

d_call: TRBD1
j_call: TRBJ1-4
clone_size: -
v_call: TRBV11-2
cdr3_aa: CASSSGLGTADIKLFF
cdr3_nt: TGTGCCAGCAGCTCCGGGCTCGGGACAGCCGACATTAAACTGTTTTTT

d_call: -
j_call: TRBJ1-5
clone_size: -
v_call: TRBV7-2
cdr3_aa: CASSFRVRQPQHF
cdr3_nt: TGTGCCAGCAGCTTCAGGGTGCGGCAGCCCCAGCATTTT

d_call: -
j_call: TRBJ2-7
clone_size: -
v_call: TRBV21-1
cdr3_aa: CASSYPGAFISSVYEQYF
cdr3_nt: TGTGCCAGCAGCTATCCAGGGGCCTTTATTTCAAGTGTCTACGAGCAGTACTTC

d_call: -
j_call: TRBJ1-6
clone_size: -
v_call: TRBV9
cdr3_aa: CASNPGGSSYNSPLHF
cdr3_nt: TGTGCCAGCAACCCCGGGGGAAGCTCCTATAATTCACCCCTCCACTTT

d_call: -
j_call: TRBJ1-4
clone_size: -
v_call: TRBV4-1
cdr3_aa: CASSWGLTNEKLFF
cdr3_nt: TGCGCCAGCAGCTGGGGACTGACTAATGAAAAACTGTTTTTT

d_call: -
j_call: TRBJ1-1
clone_size: -
v_call: TRBV21-1
cdr3_aa: CASSVGGGGTEAFF
cdr3_nt: TGTGCCAGCAGCGTCGGCGGGGGGGGCACTGAAGCTTTCTTT

d_call: TRBD1
j_call: TRBJ1-5
clone_size: -
v_call: TRBV7-8
cdr3_aa: CASSPRDRGQGQPQHF
cdr3_nt: TGTGCCAGCAGCCCGCGGGACAGGGGGCAGGGTCAGCCCCAGCATTTT

d_call: TRBD1
j_call: TRBJ2-1
clone_size: -
v_call: TRBV7-6
cdr3_aa: CASSLAPGQGFGDEQFF
cdr3_nt: TGTGCCAGCAGCTTAGCCCCAGGACAGGGGTTTGGGGATGAGCAGTTCTTC

d_call: TRBD1
j_call: TRBJ1-5
clone_size: once
v_call: TRBV18
cdr3_aa: CASSPTEGANQPQHF
cdr3_nt: TGTGCCAGCTCACCAACGGAGGGGGCCAATCAGCCCCAGCATTTT

d_call: -
j_call: TRBJ2-3
clone_size: once
v_call: TRBV9
cdr3_aa: CASSALRAGTTDTQYF
cdr3_nt: TGTGCCAGCAGCGCTTTACGGGCGGGGACCACAGATACGCAGTATTTT

d_call: -
j_call: TRBJ1-1
clone_size: -
v_call: TRBV27
cdr3_aa: CASRKQGTEAFF
cdr3_nt: TGTGCCAGCAGAAAACAGGGAACTGAAGCTTTCTTT

d_call: TRBD1
j_call: TRBJ1-2
clone_size: -
v_call: TRBV7-8
cdr3_aa: CASSLARGSGGYTF
cdr3_nt: TGTGCCAGCAGCTTAGCCAGGGGGTCCGGCGGCTACACCTTC

d_call: -
j_call: TRBJ2-7
clone_size: -
v_call: TRBV27
cdr3_aa: CASSLLDRQYEQYF
cdr3_nt: TGTGCCAGCAGCTTGCTTGACAGGCAATACGAGCAGTACTTC

d_call: TRBD1
j_call: TRBJ1-6
clone_size: few
v_call: TRBV2
cdr3_aa: CASSAQGGSHNSPLHF
cdr3_nt: TGTGCCAGCAGCGCCCAGGGGGGTTCCCATAATTCACCCCTCCACTTT

d_call: TRBD1
j_call: TRBJ2-3
clone_size: -
v_call: TRBV7-2
cdr3_aa: CASSLVTGVTDTQYF
cdr3_nt: TGTGCCAGCAGCTTAGTAACAGGGGTTACAGATACGCAGTATTTT

d_call: TRBD1
j_call: TRBJ1-2
clone_size: -
v_call: TRBV19
cdr3_aa: CASSIVTGGINYGYTF
cdr3_nt: TGTGCCAGTAGTATAGTGACAGGGGGCATCAACTATGGCTACACCTTC

d_call: -
j_call: TRBJ1-1
clone_size: -
v_call: TRBV3-1/TRBV3-2
cdr3_aa: CASSPRAGDYQAFF
cdr3_nt: TGTGCCAGCAGCCCGCGGGCAGGGGATTATCAAGCTTTCTTT

d_call: TRBD1
j_call: TRBJ2-3
clone_size: -
v_call: TRBV2
cdr3_aa: CASSELEGAWATQYF
cdr3_nt: TGTGCCAGCAGTGAACTAGAGGGGGCGTGGGCTACGCAGTATTTT

d_call: TRBD1
j_call: TRBJ2-7
clone_size: -
v_call: TRBV13
cdr3_aa: CASSPGQGGTYEQYF
cdr3_nt: TGTGCCAGCAGCCCAGGACAGGGGGGCACCTACGAGCAGTACTTC

d_call: TRBD1
j_call: TRBJ1-6
clone_size: -
v_call: TRBV5-4
cdr3_aa: CASSLATGQKSVNSPLHF
cdr3_nt: TGTGCCAGCAGCTTGGCAACGGGACAGAAATCTGTAAATTCACCCCTCCACTTT

d_call: TRBD1
j_call: TRBJ1-4
clone_size: few
v_call: TRBV27
cdr3_aa: CASSRTGLGEKLFF
cdr3_nt: TGTGCCAGCAGCAGGACAGGGCTCGGTGAAAAACTGTTTTTT

d_call: -
j_call: TRBJ1-1
clone_size: -
v_call: TRBV7-2
cdr3_aa: CASSLLSGKTEAFF
cdr3_nt: TGTGCCAGCAGCTTACTGTCAGGGAAGACTGAAGCTTTCTTT

d_call: -
j_call: TRBJ2-3
clone_size: -
v_call: TRBV4-1
cdr3_aa: CASSQVPGQSSTDTQYF
cdr3_nt: TGCGCCAGCAGCCAAGTTCCCGGACAGTCTAGCACAGATACGCAGTATTTT

d_call: TRBD1
j_call: TRBJ1-5
clone_size: -
v_call: TRBV7-2
cdr3_aa: CASSLGQGVGSNQPQHF
cdr3_nt: TGTGCCAGCAGCTTAGGACAGGGGGTTGGGAGCAATCAGCCCCAGCATTTT

d_call: TRBD1
j_call: TRBJ1-6
clone_size: -
v_call: TRBV7-9
cdr3_aa: CASSSGTGLYSPLHF
cdr3_nt: TGTGCCAGCAGCTCTGGGACAGGGTTATATTCACCCCTCCACTTT

d_call: -
j_call: TRBJ1-5
clone_size: few
v_call: TRBV30
cdr3_aa: CAWTGSPNQPQHF
cdr3_nt: TGTGCCTGGACGGGGAGCCCTAATCAGCCCCAGCATTTT

d_call: TRBD1
j_call: TRBJ2-3
clone_size: -
v_call: TRBV11-2
cdr3_aa: CASSLMGQGRTDTQYF
cdr3_nt: TGTGCCAGCAGCTTAATGGGACAGGGTAGGACAGATACGCAGTATTTT

d_call: TRBD1
j_call: TRBJ2-2
clone_size: -
v_call: TRBV18
cdr3_aa: CASSPPTGMDTGELFF
cdr3_nt: TGTGCCAGCTCACCACCGACAGGGATGGACACCGGGGAGCTGTTTTTT

d_call: -
j_call: TRBJ1-6
clone_size: -
v_call: TRBV7-2
cdr3_aa: CASSPPGGRNSPLHF
cdr3_nt: TGTGCCAGCAGCCCCCCGGGGGGTCGGAATTCACCCCTCCACTTT

d_call: TRBD1
j_call: TRBJ2-7
clone_size: -
v_call: TRBV3-1/TRBV3-2
cdr3_aa: CASSHYGTGVYEQYF
cdr3_nt: TGTGCCAGCAGCCATTACGGGACAGGGGTCTACGAGCAGTACTTC

d_call: -
j_call: TRBJ1-2
clone_size: once
v_call: TRBV15
cdr3_aa: CATSRDRTADGYTF
cdr3_nt: TGTGCCACCAGCAGAGATAGGACAGCAGACGGCTACACCTTC

d_call: -
j_call: TRBJ2-1
clone_size: -
v_call: TRBV27
cdr3_aa: CASSTLGTFNEQFF
cdr3_nt: TGTGCCAGCAGTACCCTCGGGACATTCAATGAGCAGTTCTTC

d_call: -
j_call: TRBJ1-2
clone_size: -
v_call: TRBV30
cdr3_aa: CAWWGGGGYTF
cdr3_nt: TGTGCCTGGTGGGGAGGCGGGGGCTACACCTTC